A selection of T cell receptor beta chains follows, all from one sample in a study of prognosis after radiotherapy for stage I lung cancer. MiXCR, applied by TCRdb to the multiplex PCR reads, yields one record per CDR3 protein. The sample consists of about 31,000 distinct CDR3 sequences, less than 35% of them appearing once. The source was PBMCs, collected before or after stereotactic body radiation therapy (not recorded which). The receptors were gathered from a donor over 45 with non-small cell lung cancer. CDR3s include the opening cysteine and the closing phenylalanine or tryptophan. A D gene is named only where the DNA matches it firmly. Size tells how often a clone was seen (once, few, many) or the class of an expanded clone, and some rows leave it out.

TRBV20-1	.	TRBJ1-5	many	TGCAGTGCTAGACCAATCAACAGTGGGGAGACGCAGCCCCAGCATTTT	CSARPINSGETQPQHF
TRBV6-4	TRBD2	TRBJ2-3	.	TGTGCCAGCAGTGTAGGACTAGCGGGCACAGATACGCAGTATTTT	CASSVGLAGTDTQYF
TRBV7-8	TRBD1	TRBJ1-2	many	TGTGCCAGCAGCGCCGGGACAGGGGGGAATCGGGGCTACACCTTC	CASSAGTGGNRGYTF
TRBV6-2/TRBV6-3	TRBD1	TRBJ1-3	.	TGTGCCAGCAGCGGACAGGCCAGGGGGATCTGGATCACCATATATTTT	CASSGQARGIWITIYF
TRBV27	.	TRBJ2-2	.	TGTGCCAGCAGTTTTCGGGGGTCCGGGGAGCTGTTTTTT	CASSFRGSGELFF
TRBV2	TRBD1	TRBJ2-7	many	TGTGCCAGCACCTGGGACAGGACCTACGAGCAGTACTTC	CASTWDRTYEQYF
TRBV15	.	TRBJ2-5	many	TGTGCCACCAGCAGAGAGCGGAGGGGATGGGAGACCCAGTACTTC	CATSRERRGWETQYF
TRBV7-2	.	TRBJ2-1	.	TGTGCCAGCATTTACAATGAGCAGTTCTTC	CASIYNEQFF
TRBV5-8	.	TRBJ2-5	.	TGTGCCAGCAGTCAAGGACAGCCGGCCCAAGAGACCCAGTACTTC	CASSQGQPAQETQYF
TRBV18	.	TRBJ2-5	many	TGTGCCAGCTCACCATTGGGGTACCAAGAGACCCAGTACTTC	CASSPLGYQETQYF
TRBV28	TRBD1	TRBJ2-7	.	TGTGTCAGCAGTCGGCAGGACAGGGGCATCTACGAGCAGTACTTC	CVSSRQDRGIYEQYF
TRBV15	TRBD2	TRBJ2-7	many	TGTGCCACCAGCAGAGATCGACTAGCCCTTATGATCGACGAGCAGTACTTC	CATSRDRLALMIDEQYF
TRBV6-1	.	TRBJ2-3	.	TGTGCGACATCCCCCGGCGGGCCCCAAATGTGGGAGTATTTT	CATSPGGPQMWEYF
TRBV20-1	.	TRBJ2-3	.	TGCAGTGCCCCGCGGCGCAGCTGGAGCACAGATACGCAGTATTTT	CSAPRRSWSTDTQYF
TRBV7-3	.	TRBJ2-7	.	TGTGCCAGCAGCTTAAGTGGAGGGGGCTACGAGCAGTACTTC	CASSLSGGGYEQYF